The sample holds many counts of the clone carrying this TCR beta chain. What it binds is not known. The data originate from a study of identical twins. Findings and limits, study-wide: An excess of low generation probability was shown by twin-shared out-of-frame alpha sequences.

The CDR3 loop spans 14 amino acids. J gave up 5 bases and V 5 bases, and 3 bases lay outside the gene matches. Germline lookup yields CDR1 SGHVS and CDR2 FNYEAQ. TCRdb fed the 5' RACE reads into MiXCR, producing one record per CDR3 protein. The sample lists 400,000 or so distinct CDR3 sequences, roughly 9% occurring once. Sequenced material: naive T cells sorted from blood. This rearrangement joins TRBV7-6 to TRBJ1-5, with TRBD1 matching over 10 bases. This receptor was taken from a woman in her forties or fifties in good health. The CDR3 DNA follows: TGTGCCAGCAGCCCCGGGACAGGGGATCAGCCCCAGCATTTT. It translates to CASSPGTGDQPQHF.